This T cell receptor beta chain was observed in a study of shared clonotypes between healthy human individuals (dated by TCRdb to 2020 to 2021). The study in broad terms: A couple of women and a few men aged 18 to 49 years were included in the cohort. Libraries were prepared and TCR repertoires were sequenced by different laboratories using diverse techniques, in order to increase sequencing depth and limit assay-specific biases. For each donor, CD4 naive and CD4 memory were each run on three plates, CD8 naive on two plates, and CD8 memory on one plate. Each donor's leukapheresis produced roughly between roughly 0.85 and 9.5 billion PBMCs. To estimate repertoire size and how much clonotypes are shared between individuals, the study performed deep sequencing of blood TCR repertoires from a few healthy adults.

Study-wide findings and limitations: Compared with non-shared clonotypes, the clonotypes found in all four sorted-subset donors had higher generation probabilities. Estimated clonotype richness was generally larger for naive than for memory subsets. Pairwise subsampling led to the expectation that sequencing depth would affect the degree of clonotype sharing among donors. Because the study included a small number of donors, the genetic and exposure-history diversity represented was limited. Even with the large sequencing depth, rarefaction of the sorted-subset datasets indicated that sequencing was incomplete. Only blood was sampled, and tissue TCR repertoires likely differ from those in blood. Around 5.4% of naive CD4, 3.5% of naive CD8, about 2.5% of memory CD4, and more than 0.35% of memory CD8 clonotypes were shared across a few donors.

TCR CDR3 regions were amplified from genomic DNA by multiplex PCR using the deep immunoSEQ assay. For each cell subset, the extracted genomic DNA was distributed evenly across all wells of several immunoSEQ 96-well plates, and each plate served as one replicate. For sorted subsets, roughly 200 ng of genomic DNA, equivalent to roughly 33,000 T cell genomes, went into each replicate PCR. Purified libraries were measured with a Qubit 3.0 fluorometer, size-checked on a Bioanalyzer 2100, and measured again with the KAPA Library Quantification kit. Every immunoSEQ 96-well plate was sequenced on a dedicated single-read 150-cycle Illumina NextSeq 550 flow cell. As for the authors' bioinformatics: Because only junctional sequences without quality scores were contained in the immunoSEQ output, filtering matching that applied to full-length reads could not be performed. Sequences were annotated with PyIR, a Python wrapper for IgBLAST v1.9, and V/J genes and CDR3 were assigned using IMGT germline references. Reads with weak V/J assignments (E-value above 1e-6), missing CDR3, stop codons, out-of-frame junctions, or ambiguous translated residues were removed. V3J clonotypes were defined as sequences sharing an identical inferred V gene, J gene, and CDR3 amino acid sequence. To compute the percentage overlap between repertoires, the number of shared unique clonotypes was divided by the size of the smaller repertoire. Repertoire richness was assessed with RTK rarefaction, the Chao1 estimator, and Recon v2.1 estimates of unobserved clonotypes. Generation probabilities for all TCRbeta clonotypes obtained by the gDNA method from several donors were computed using OLGA. Held by TCRdb, this immuneACCESS table contains in-frame sequences only and omits some clones. Under half of the omission traces to an unresolved V gene where checked; the cause of the rest is unknown. V and J calls and clone size come straight from that table; D and trimming were deduced from the DNA. The sample table contains roughly 2.2 million clones; only one count was recorded for around 90% of them. Together, the top ten hold around 0.35% of the sample.

As for this clone: Its cognate antigen has yet to be identified. Nothing much larger sits one base from this clone, and base qualities are not available.

Healthy HIV-negative adults with no recently reported acute infections or vaccinations were included as donors. Every donor was a Caucasian adult residing in Nashville, Tennessee, USA. CD4+ T cells were enriched by magnetic negative selection, after which naive cells were positively selected on CD45RA and the negative fraction was taken as the memory subset. After blood collection by leukapheresis, PBMCs were isolated using Ficoll-Histopaque density gradient centrifugation and then cryopreserved in the vapor phase of liquid nitrogen. Analytical flow cytometry was used to check the purity and quantity of every magnetically sorted T cell population. Genomic DNA was isolated from every sorted fraction and measured by UV absorbance on a Nanodrop 2000c. Measured from the cysteine to the phenylalanine, the CDR3 is 13 residues long. The entry retains the CDR3 DNA only, 39 bases that are in frame from base 1. V and J are truncated by 1 base and 8 bases respectively, leaving an intervening sequence of 10 bases. As encoded in the germline V gene, CDR1 is MGHDK while CDR2 is SYGVNS.

Sequencing input: naive CD4+ T cells from PBMCs. The cell subset or site label, read with the paper, signifies: CD45RA+ positively selected. The TCR comes from a man aged 18 to 30 in good health. Some clones in this sample may be carry-over from other donors' samples. Recombination connected TRBV25-1 to TRBJ2-3, with no confident D gene call. The DNA sequence is as follows: TGTGCCAGCAGTGAATGGCTTGAAGGTACGCAGTATTTT. This yields the protein CASSEWLEGTQYF. The full variable domain, completed from the reference TRBV25-1 and TRBJ2-3 proteins outside the CDR3, reads EADIYQTPRYLVIGTGKKITLECSQTMGHDKMYWYQQDPGMELHLIHYSYGVNSTEKGDLSSESTVSRIRTEHFPLTLESARPSHTSQYLCASSEWLEGTQYFGPGTRLTVL.